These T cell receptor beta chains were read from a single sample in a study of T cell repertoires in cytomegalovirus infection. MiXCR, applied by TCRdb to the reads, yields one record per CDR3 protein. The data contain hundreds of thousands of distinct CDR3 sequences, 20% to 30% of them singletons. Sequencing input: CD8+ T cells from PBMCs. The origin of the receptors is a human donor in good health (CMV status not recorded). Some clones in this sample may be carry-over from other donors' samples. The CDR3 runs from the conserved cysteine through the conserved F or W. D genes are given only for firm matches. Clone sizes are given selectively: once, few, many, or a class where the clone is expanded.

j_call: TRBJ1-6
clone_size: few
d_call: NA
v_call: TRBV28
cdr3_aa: CASSLDSLPTSGNSPLHF

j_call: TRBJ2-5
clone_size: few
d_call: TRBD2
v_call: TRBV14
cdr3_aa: CASSQGTSGGQETQYF

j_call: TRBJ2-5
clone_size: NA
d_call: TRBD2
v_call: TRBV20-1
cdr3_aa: CSAPGLKYQETQYF

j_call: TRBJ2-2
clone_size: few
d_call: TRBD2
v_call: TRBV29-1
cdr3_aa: CSALAGGYTGELFF

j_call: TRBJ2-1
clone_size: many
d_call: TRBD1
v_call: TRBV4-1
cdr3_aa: CASSHTGQGDSYNEQFF

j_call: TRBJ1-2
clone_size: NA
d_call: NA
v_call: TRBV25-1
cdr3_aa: CASSEYWGAPQDGGYTF

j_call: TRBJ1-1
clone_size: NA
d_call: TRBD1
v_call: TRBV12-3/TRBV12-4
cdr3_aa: CASRVHGQAETEAFF

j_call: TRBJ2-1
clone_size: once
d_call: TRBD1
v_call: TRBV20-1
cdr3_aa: CSSTSGTGRNEQFF

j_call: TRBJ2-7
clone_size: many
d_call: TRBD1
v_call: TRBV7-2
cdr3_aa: CASSLLGQGMGEQYF

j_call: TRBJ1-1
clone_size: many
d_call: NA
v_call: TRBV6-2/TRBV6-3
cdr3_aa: CASSTRTDRATEAFF

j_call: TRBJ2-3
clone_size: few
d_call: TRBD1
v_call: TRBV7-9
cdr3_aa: CASSPGQGLDTQYF

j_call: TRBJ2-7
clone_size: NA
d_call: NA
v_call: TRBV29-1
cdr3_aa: CSAVEGTYEQYF

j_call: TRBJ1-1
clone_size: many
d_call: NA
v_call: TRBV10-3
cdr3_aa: CAIRTVNTEAFF

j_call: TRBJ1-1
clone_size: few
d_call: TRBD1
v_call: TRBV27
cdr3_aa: CASSITGGNTEAFF

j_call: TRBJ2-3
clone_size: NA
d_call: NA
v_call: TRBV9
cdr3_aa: CASSDRTRTDTQYF

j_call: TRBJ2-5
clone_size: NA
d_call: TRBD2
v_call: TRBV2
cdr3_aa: CASEDIAGPKTQYF

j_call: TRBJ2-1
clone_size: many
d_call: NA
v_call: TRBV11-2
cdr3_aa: CASSSRVDEQFF

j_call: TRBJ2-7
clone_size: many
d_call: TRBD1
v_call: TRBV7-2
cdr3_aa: CASSVRDRFDEQYF

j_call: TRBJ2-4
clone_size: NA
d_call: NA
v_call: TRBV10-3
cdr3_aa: CAISDGGVKNIQYF

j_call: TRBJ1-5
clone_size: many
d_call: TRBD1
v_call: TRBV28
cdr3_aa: CASTTGGGNQPQHF

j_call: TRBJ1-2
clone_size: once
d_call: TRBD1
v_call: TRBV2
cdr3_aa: CASQVGGGGYTF

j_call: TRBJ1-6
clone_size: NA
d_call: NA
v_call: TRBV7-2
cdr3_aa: CASSLGLRGNSPLHF

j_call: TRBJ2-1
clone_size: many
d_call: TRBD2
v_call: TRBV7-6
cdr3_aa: CASSLVRPLAGYNRAEQFF

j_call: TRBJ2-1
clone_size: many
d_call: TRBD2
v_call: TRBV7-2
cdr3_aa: CASSSMLAGFYNEQFF

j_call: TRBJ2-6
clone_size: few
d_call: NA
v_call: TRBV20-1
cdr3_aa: CSARGPGGSGANVLTF

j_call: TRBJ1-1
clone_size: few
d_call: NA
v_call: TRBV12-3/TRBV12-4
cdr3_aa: CASSPPDRGGTEAFF

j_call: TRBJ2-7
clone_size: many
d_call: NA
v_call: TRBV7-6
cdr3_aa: CASSPMRGSYEQYF

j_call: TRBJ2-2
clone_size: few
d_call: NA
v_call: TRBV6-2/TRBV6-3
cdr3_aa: CASKSSAGGELFF

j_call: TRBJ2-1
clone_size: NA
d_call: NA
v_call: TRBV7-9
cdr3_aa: CASSYLEDGPYNEQFF

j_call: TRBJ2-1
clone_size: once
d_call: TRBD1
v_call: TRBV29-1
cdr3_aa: CSVEGDISGGNYNEQFF

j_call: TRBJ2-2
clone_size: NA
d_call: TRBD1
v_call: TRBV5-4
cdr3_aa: CANSSRDSPNTGELFF

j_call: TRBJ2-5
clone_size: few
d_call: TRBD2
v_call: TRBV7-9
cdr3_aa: CASSPQERGDETQYF

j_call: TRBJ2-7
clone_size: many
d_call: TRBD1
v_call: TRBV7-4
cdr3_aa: CASSTGQGGGEQYF

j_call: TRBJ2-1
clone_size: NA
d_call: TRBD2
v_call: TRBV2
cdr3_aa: CASRPTSGGNNEQFF

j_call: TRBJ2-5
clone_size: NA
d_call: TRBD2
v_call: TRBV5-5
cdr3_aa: CASSPTSGGGMGSETQYF

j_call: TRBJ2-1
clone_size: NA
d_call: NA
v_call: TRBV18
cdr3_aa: CASSPAWDEQFF

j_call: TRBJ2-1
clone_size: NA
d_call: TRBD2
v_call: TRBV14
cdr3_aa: CASSQERGGVYEQFF

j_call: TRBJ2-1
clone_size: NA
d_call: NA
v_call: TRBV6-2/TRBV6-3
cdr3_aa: CASSYMYREANEQFF

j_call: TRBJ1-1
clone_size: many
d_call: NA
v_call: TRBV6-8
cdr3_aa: CASSYGQDGTEAFF

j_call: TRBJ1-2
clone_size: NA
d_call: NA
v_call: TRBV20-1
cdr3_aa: CSVNEGRFYGYTF

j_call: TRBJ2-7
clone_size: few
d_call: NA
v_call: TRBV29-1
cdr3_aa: CSVVHPGDRYYEQYF

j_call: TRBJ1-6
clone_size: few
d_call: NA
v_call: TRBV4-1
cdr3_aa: CASSQETGYSPLHF

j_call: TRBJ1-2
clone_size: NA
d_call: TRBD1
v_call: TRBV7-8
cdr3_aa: CASSLAQGASYGYTF

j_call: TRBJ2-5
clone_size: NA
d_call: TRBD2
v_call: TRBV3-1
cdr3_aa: CASSLYDGGAGTQYF

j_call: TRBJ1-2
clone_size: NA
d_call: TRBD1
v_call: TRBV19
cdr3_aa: CTSSIGQGNGYTF

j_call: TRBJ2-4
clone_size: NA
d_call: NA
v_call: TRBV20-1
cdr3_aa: CSVPAWTRAKNIQYF

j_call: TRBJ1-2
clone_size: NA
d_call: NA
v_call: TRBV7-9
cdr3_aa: CASNTYGGYTF

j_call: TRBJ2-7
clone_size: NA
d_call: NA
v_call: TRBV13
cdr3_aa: CASSLGGTVTYEQYF

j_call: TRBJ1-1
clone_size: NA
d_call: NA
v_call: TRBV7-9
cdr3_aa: CASSHQDTEAFF

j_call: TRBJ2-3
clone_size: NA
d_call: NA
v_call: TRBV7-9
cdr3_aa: CASSLVSSERGTDTQYF

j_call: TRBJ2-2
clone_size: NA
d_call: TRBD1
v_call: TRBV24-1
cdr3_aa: CATTTSRGMGTGELFF

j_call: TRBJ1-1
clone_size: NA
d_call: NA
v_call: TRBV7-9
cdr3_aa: CASSSGVGENTEAFF